This T cell receptor (beta chain) was captured by sequencing in a study of blood T cell repertoires in COVID-19. Across the whole study: Sites across the United States, Italy and Spain contributed samples from acute and convalescent COVID-19.

Remarks on this clone: The junction does not match germline at one end; this may be a read error.

Only in-frame clones appear in the TCRdb table, and some are missing; sequencing was by immunoSEQ multiplex PCR. The top ten clones hold nearly 0.55% of a sample with approximately 180,000 clones, around nine tenths of them seen once. CDR3 length equals 13 residues. The germline V gene has CDR1 SSHAT and CDR2 FNYEAQ (reference sequence). The sequencing input was peripheral blood. This sequence originates from a man aged 50 or older with acute or convalescent COVID-19. The V call is TRBV7-7, the J call TRBJ1-3; D remains ambiguous. The CDR3 here is CASSLSSGNTIYF. CDR3 in DNA: TGTGCTAGCAGCCTGAGCTCTGGAAACACCATATATTTT. Variable domain in full (rest from reference TRBV7-7 and TRBJ1-3): GAGVSQSPRYKVTKRGQDVTLRCDPISSHATLYWYQQALGQGPEFLTYFNYEAQPDKSGLPSDRFSAERPEGSISTLTIQRTEQRDSAMYRCASSLSSGNTIYFGEGSWLTVV.